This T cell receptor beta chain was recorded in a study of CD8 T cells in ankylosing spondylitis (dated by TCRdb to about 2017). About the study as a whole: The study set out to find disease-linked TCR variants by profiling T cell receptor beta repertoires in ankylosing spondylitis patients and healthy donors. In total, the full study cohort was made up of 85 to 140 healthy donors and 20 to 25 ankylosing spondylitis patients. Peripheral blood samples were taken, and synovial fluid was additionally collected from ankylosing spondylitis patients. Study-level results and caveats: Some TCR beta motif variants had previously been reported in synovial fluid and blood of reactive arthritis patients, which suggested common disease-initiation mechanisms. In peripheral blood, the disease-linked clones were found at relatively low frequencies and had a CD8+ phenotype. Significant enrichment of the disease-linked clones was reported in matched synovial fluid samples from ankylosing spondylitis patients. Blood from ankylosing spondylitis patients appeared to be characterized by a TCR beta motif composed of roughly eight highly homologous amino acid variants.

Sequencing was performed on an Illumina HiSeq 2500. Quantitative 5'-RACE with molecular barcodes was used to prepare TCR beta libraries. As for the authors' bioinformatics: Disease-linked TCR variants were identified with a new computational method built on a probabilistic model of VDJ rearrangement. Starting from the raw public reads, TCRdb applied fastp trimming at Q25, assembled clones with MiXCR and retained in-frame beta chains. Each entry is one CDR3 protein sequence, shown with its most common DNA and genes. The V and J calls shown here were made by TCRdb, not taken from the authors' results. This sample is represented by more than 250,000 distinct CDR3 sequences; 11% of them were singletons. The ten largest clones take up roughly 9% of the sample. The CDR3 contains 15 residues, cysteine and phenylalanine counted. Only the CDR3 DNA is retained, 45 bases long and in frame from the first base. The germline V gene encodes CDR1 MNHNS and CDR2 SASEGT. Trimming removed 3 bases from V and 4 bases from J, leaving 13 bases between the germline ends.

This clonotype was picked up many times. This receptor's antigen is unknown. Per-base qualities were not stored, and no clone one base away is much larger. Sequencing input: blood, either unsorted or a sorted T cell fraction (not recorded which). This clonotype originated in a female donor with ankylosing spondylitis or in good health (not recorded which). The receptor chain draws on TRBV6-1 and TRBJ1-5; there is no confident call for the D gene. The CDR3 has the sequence CASSDGVGGNQPQHF. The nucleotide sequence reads TGTGCCAGCAGTGACGGGGTGGGAGGTAATCAGCCCCAGCATTTT.